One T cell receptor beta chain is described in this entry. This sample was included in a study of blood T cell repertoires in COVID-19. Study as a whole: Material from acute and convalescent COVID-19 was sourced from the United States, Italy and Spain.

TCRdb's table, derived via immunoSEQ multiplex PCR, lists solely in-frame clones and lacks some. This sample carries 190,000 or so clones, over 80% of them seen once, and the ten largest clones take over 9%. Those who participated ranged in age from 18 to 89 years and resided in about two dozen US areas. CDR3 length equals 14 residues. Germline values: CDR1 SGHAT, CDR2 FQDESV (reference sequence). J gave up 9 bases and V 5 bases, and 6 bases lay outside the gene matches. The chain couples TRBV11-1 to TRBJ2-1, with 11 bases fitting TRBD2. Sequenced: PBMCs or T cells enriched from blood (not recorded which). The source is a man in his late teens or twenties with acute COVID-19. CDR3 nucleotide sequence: TGTGCCAGCAGCCTTAGCGGGAGGGCCACTGAGCAGTTCTTC. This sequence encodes CASSLSGRATEQFF.